Below, one T cell receptor (beta chain) is given with its context. A single base separates this from a much larger clone, so it may be a read error. Different DNA sequences within this sample yield the same CDR3. The source of the sample is a study of shared clonotypes between healthy human individuals. Across the study: The study drew on two women and three men aged 18 to 49 as donors.

Germline V gene sequence: CDR1 SEHNR, CDR2 FQNEAQ (reference sequence). The V and J ends lost 4 bases and 2 bases respectively, with 2 bases between them. CDR3 length equals 11 residues. TCRdb's table, derived via immunoSEQ multiplex PCR, lists solely in-frame clones and lacks some. Among some 900,000 clones listed, 60% to 85% were seen once. Sequencing was done on a sample of memory CD4+ T cells sorted from blood. Sample subset: CD45RA-negative fraction. This sequence was found in a man between 18 and 29 years old in good health. This rearrangement joins TRBV7-9 to TRBJ2-5; D not certain. The CDR3 coding sequence is TGTGCCAGCAGCTATCAAGAGACCCAGTACTTC. Its translation is CASSYQETQYF.